This TCR beta chain was obtained from a study of cytomegalovirus exposure and HLA in healthy donors. V was shortened by 4 bases and J by 2 bases, with 11 bases between the two germline ends. CDR3 size: 14 residues. CDR1 SGHRS and CDR2 YFSETQ come from the germline V gene. A multiplex PCR was run with 60 Vbeta primers and 13 Jbeta primers. Produced via immunoSEQ multiplex PCR; TCRdb's table is partial and in-frame only. In the table there are about 98,000 clones, 75% to 85% of which are singletons. J is TRBJ2-3 and V is TRBV5-1, with D possibly matching TRBD1 (6 bases). The TCR comes from a man aged 18-30 years in good health and CMV-seropositive. The sample consisted of PBMCs. The CDR3 here is CASSLDRYTDTQYF. CDR3 DNA sequence: TGCGCCAGCAGCCTGGACAGATACACAGATACGCAGTATTTT.